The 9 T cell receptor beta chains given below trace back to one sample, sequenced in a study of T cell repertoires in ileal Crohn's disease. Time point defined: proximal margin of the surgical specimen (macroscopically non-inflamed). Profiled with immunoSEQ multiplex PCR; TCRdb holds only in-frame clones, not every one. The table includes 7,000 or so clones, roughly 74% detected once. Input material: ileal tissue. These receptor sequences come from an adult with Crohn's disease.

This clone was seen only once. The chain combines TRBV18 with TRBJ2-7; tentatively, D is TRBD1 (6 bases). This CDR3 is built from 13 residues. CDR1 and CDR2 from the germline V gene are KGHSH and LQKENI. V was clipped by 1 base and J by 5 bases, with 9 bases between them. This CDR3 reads CASSPLRGDEQYF. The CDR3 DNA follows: TGTGCCAGCTCACCACTCAGGGGTGACGAGCAGTACTTC.

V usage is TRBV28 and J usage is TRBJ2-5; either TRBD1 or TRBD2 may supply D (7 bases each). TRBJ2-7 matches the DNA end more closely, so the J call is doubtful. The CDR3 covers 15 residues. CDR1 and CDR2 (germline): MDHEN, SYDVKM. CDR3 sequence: CASKRGDRPGSEQYF. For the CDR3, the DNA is TGTGCCAGCAAACGGGGGGACAGACCAGGAAGCGAGCAGTACTTC.

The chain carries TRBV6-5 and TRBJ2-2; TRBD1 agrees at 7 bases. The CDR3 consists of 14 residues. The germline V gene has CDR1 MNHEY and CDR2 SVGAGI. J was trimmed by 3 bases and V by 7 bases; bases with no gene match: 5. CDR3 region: CASKIQGYTGELFF. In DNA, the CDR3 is TGTGCCAGCAAGATACAGGGGTACACCGGGGAGCTGTTTTTT.

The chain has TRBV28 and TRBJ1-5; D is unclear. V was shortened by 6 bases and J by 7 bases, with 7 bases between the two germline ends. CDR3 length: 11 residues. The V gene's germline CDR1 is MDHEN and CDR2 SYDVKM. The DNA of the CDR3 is TGTGCCAGCAGCTCACCCCAGCCCCAGCATTTT. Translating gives CASSSPQPQHF.

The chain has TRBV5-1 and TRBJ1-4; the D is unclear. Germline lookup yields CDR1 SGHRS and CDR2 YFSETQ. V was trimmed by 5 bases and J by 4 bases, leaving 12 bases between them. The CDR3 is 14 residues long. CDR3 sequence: CASRHGAGNEKLFF. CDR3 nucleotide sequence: TGCGCCAGCAGACACGGCGCGGGTAATGAAAAACTGTTTTTT.

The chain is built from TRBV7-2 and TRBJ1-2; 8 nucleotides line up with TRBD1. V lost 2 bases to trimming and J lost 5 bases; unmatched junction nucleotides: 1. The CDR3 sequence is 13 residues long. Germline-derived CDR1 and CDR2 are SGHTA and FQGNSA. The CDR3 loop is CASSLTGGYGYTF. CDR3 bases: TGTGCCAGCAGCTTAACAGGGGGGTATGGCTACACCTTC.

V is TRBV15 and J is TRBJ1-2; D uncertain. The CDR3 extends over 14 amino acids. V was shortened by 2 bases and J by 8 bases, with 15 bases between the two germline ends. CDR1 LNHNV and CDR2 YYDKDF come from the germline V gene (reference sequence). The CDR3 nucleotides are TGTGCCACCAGCAGAAAACCCGGTGGGGTCGGCTACACCTTC. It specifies CATSRKPGGVGYTF. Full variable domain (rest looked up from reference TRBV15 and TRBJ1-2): DAMVIQNPRYQVTQFGKPVTLSCSQTLNHNVMYWYQQKSSQAPKLLFHYYDKDFNNEADTPDNFQSRRPNTSFCFLDIRSPGLGDTAMYLCATSRKPGGVGYTFGSGTRLTVV.

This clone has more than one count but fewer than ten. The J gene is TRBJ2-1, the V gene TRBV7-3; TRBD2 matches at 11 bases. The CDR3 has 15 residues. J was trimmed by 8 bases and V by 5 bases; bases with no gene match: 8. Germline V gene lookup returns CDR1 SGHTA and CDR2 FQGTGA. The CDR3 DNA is TGTGCCAGCAGCAGAGTAACTAGCGGGAGTGATGAGCAGTTCTTC. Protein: CASSRVTSGSDEQFF.

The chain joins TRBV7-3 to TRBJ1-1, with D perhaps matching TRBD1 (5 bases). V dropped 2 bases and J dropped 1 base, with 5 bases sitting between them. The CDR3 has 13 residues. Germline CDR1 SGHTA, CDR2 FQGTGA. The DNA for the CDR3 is TGTGCCAGCAGCTTAGGGACGAACACTGAAGCTTTCTTT. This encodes CASSLGTNTEAFF. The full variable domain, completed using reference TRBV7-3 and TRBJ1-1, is GAGVSQTPSNKVTEKGKYVELRCDPISGHTALYWYRQSLGQGPEFLIYFQGTGAADDSGLPNDRFFAVRPEGSVSTLKIQRTERGDSAVYLCASSLGTNTEAFFGQGTRLTVV.